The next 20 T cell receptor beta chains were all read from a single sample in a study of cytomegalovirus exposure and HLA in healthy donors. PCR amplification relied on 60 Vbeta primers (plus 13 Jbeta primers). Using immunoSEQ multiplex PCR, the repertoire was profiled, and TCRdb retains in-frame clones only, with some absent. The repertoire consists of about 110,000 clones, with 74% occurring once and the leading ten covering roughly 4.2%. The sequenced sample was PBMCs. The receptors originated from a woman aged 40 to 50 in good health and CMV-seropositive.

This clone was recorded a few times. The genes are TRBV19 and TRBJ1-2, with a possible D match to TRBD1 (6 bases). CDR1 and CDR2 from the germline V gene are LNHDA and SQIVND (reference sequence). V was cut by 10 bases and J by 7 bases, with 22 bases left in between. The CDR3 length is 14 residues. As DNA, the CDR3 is TGTGCCACACGTAGGGACACGAAGGTTGGTGGCTACACCTTC. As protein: CATRRDTKVGGYTF.

The CDR3 sequence: CSVALLTGVTEAFF. The CDR3 DNA is TGCAGCGTTGCGCTTTTGACAGGGGTAACTGAAGCTTTCTTT. This chain links TRBV29-1 with TRBJ1-1; the match to TRBD1 covers 8 bases. The ends lost 4 bases at V and 5 bases at J; junction bases unmatched: 9. This CDR3 spans 14 amino acids. The V gene's germline CDR1 is SQVTM and CDR2 ANQGSEA.

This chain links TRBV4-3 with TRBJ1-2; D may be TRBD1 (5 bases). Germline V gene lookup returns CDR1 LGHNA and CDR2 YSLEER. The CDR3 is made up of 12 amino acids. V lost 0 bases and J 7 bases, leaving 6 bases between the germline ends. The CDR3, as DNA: TGCGCCAGCAGCCAAGAAGGGGCTGGCTACACCTTC. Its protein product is CASSQEGAGYTF.

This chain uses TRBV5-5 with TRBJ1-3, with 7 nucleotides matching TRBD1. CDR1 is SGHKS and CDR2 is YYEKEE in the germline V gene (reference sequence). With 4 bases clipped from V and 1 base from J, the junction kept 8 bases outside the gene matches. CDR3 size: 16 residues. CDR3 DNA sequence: TGTGCCAGCAGCCAGGACAGGCCCCTGTCTGGAAACACCATATATTTT. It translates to CASSQDRPLSGNTIYF.

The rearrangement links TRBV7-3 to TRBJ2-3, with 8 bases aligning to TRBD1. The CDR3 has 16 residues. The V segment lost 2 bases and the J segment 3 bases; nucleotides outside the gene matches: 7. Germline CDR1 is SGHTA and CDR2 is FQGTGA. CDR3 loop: CASSLLGQGLTDTQYF. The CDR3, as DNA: TGTGCCAGCAGCTTACTCGGACAGGGACTGACAGATACGCAGTATTTT.

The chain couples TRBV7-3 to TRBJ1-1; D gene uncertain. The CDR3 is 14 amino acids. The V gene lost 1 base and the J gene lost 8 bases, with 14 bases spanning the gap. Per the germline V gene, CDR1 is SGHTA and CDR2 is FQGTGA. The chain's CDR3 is CASSLSAQSPEAFF. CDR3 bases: TGTGCCAGCAGCTTAAGCGCACAGTCCCCCGAAGCTTTCTTT.

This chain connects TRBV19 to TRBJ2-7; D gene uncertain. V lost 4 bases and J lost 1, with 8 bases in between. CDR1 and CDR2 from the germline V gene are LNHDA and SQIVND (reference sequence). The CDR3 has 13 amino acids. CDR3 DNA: TGTGCCAGTAGTACAACAGTATCCTACGAGCAGTACTTC. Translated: CASSTTVSYEQYF.

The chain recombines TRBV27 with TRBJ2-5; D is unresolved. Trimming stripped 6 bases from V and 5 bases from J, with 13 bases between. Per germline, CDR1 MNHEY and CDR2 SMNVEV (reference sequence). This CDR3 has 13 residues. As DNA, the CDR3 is TGTGCCAGCAGCCCCGTCCTGTCGGAGACCCAGTACTTC. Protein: CASSPVLSETQYF.

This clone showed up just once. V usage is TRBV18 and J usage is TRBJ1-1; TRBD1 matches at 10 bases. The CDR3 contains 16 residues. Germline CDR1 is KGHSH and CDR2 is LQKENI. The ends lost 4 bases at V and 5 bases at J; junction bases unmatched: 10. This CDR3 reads CASSLGTGESRTEAFF. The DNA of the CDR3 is TGTGCCAGCTCACTAGGGACAGGGGAATCCAGGACTGAAGCTTTCTTT.

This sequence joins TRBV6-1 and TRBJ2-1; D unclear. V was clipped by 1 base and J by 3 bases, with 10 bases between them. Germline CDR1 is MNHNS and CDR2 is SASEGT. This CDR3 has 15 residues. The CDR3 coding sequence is TGTGCCAGCAGTGAAGTTGGGCAGGTCTACAATGAGCAGTTCTTC. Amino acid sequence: CASSEVGQVYNEQFF.

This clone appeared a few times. The chain's CDR3 is CASSRAGADTQYF. The CDR3 nucleotides are TGTGCCAGCAGCCGAGCGGGTGCAGATACGCAGTATTTT. The rearrangement links TRBV7-9 to TRBJ2-3, with a possible D match to TRBD2 (6 bases). Germline CDR1 reads SEHNR; CDR2 reads FQNEAQ (reference sequence). This CDR3 is built from 13 residues. Trimming removed 5 bases from V and 4 bases from J, with 10 bases in between.

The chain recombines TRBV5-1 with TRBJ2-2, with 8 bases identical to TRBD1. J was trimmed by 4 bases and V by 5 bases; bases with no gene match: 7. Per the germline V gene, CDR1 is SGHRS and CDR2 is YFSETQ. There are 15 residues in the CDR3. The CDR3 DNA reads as TGCGCCAGCAGAAAAGCCGGGACAGGCACCGGGGAGCTGTTTTTT. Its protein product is CASRKAGTGTGELFF.

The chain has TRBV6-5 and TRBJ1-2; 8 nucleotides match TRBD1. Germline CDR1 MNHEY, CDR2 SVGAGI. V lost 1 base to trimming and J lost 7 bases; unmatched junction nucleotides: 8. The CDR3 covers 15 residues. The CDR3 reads CASSYFNSGGLGYTF. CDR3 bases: TGTGCCAGCAGTTACTTTAACTCAGGGGGCCTTGGCTACACCTTC.

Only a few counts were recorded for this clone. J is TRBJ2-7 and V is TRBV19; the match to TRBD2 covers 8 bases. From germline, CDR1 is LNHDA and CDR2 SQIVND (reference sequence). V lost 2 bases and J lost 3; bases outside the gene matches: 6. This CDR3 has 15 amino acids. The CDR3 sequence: CASSIQSGGRYEQYF. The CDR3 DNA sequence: TGTGCCAGTAGTATACAGAGCGGGGGACGCTACGAGCAGTACTTC.

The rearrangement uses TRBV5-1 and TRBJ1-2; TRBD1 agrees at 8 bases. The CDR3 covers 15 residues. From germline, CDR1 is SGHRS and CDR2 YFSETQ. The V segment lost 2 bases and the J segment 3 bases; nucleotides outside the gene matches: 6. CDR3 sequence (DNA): TGCGCCAGCAGCTTACCCTTGACAGGGGACTATGGCTACACCTTC. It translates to CASSLPLTGDYGYTF. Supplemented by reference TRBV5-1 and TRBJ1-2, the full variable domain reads KAGVTQTPRYLIKTRGQQVTLSCSPISGHRSVSWYQQTPGQGLQFLFEYFSETQRNKGNFPGRFSGRQFSNSRSEMNVSTLELGDSALYLCASSLPLTGDYGYTFGSGTRLTVV.

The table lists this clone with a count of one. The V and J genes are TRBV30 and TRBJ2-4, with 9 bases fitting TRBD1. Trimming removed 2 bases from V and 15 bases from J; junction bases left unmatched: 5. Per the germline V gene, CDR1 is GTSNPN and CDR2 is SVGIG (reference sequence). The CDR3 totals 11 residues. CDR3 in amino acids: CAWSFRDRAYF. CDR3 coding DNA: TGTGCCTGGAGTTTCCGGGACAGGGCGTACTTC. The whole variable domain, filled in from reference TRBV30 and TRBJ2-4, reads SQTIHQWPATLVQPVGSPLSLECTVEGTSNPNLYWYRQAAGRGLQLLFYSVGIGQISSEVPQNLSASRPQDRQFILSSKKLLLSDSGFYLCAWSFRDRAYFGAGTRLSVL.

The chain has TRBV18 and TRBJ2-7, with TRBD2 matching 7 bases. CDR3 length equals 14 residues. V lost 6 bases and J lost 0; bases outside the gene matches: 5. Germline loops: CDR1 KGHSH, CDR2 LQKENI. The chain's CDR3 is CASSWGGSSYEQYF. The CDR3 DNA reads TGTGCCAGCTCGTGGGGGGGGAGCTCCTACGAGCAGTACTTC.

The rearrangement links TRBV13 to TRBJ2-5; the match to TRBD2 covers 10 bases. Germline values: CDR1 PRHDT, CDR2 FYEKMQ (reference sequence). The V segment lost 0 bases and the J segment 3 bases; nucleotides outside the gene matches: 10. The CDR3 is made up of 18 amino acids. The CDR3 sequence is CASSLGASGGVEEETQYF. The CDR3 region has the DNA TGTGCCAGCAGCTTAGGGGCTAGCGGGGGCGTGGAGGAAGAGACCCAGTACTTC.

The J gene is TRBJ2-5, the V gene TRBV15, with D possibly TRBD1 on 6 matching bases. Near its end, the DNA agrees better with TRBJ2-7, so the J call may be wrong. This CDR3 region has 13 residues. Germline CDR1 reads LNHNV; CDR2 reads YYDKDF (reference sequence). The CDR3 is CATSRDKGVEQYF. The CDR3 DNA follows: TGTGCCACCAGCAGAGATAAGGGGGTCGAGCAGTACTTC.

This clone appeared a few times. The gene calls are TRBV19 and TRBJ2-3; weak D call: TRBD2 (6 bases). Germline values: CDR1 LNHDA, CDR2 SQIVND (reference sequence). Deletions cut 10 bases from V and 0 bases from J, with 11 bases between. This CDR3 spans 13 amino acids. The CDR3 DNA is TGTGCCACAAAACTAGCTAGCACAGATACGCAGTATTTT. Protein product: CATKLASTDTQYF.